These T cell receptor beta chains were read from a single sample in a study of cytomegalovirus exposure and HLA in healthy donors. TCRdb's copy holds only in-frame clones and misses some; the assay was immunoSEQ multiplex PCR. The sample lists approximately 100,000 clones; approximately 85% were seen once. The source material was PBMCs. These receptor sequences come from a man younger than 40 in good health and CMV-seronegative. Both conserved end residues are trimmed from each CDR3. For some rows the clone size is stated as once, few or many, or as a class when expanded; others skip it.

cdr3_length v_call clone_size cdr3_aa
11 TRBV6-5 . ASRRTANYEQY
14 TRBV6-6 . ASSYGGRGAQETQY
12 TRBV27 . ASSWPQLNTEAF
12 TRBV4-1 . ASSQETGVYGYT
11 TRBV25-1 . ASSKDRVYGYT
9 TRBV2 . ASTREREQY
12 TRBV9 . ASSPLTATYEQY
11 TRBV28 . ACQMGQGGFEY
17 TRBV5-6 . ASSLSVRGGGRRTGELF
14 TRBV5-1 . ASSYRLAGGQETQY
12 TRBV30 once ALQGSGDSYEQY
11 TRBV14 . ASSQGRVETQY
9 TRBV27 . ASKQEYEQY
13 TRBV18 . ASSPEQGANTEAF
12 TRBV4-3 . ASSQDTKGGEQF
14 TRBV27 . ASTPSAGEKNGELF
13 TRBV5-4 . ASSLGGPSSYEQY
9 TRBV10-3 . AISVGQATA
13 TRBV19 . ASSIDYRGNTEAF
14 TRBV4-2 . ASSQTPGERADTQY
11 TRBV19 . ASAGVSNQPQH
17 TRBV5-6 once ASSFPVQLSRVPSDTQY